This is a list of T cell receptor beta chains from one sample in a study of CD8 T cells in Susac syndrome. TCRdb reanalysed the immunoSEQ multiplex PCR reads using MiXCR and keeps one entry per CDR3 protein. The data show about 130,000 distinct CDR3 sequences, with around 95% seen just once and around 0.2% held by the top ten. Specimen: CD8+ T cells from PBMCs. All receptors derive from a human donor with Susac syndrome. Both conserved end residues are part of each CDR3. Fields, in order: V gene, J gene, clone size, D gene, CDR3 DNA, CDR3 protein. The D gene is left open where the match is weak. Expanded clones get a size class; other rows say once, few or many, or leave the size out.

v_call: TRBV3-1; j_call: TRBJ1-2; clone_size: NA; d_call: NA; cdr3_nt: TGTGCCAGCAGCCAAGATCGACAACCTAACTATGGCTACACCTTC; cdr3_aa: CASSQDRQPNYGYTF
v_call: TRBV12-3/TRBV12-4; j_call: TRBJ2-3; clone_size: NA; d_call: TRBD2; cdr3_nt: TGTGCCAGCAGTTCTAGCGGCTTCACAGATACGCAGTATTTT; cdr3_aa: CASSSSGFTDTQYF
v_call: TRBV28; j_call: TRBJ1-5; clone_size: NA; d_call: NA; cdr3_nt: TGTGCCAGCAGTTTATGCGTCAGGGACGGGGGCAATCAGCCCCAGCATTTT; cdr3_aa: CASSLCVRDGGNQPQHF
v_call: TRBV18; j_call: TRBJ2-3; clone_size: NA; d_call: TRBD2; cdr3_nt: TGTGCCAGCTCACCCAGGACTAGCGGGGAGTTCGTAGATACGCAGTATTTT; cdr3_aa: CASSPRTSGEFVDTQYF
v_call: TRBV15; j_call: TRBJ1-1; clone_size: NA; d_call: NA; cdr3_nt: TGTGCCACCAGCAGTAGGGACTGGGGCGGACTGGCTTTCTTT; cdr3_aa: CATSSRDWGGLAFF
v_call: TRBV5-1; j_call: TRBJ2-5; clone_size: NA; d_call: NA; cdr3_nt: TGCGCCACAGAAGGACCGAACGGGGCCCAGTACTTC; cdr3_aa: CATEGPNGAQYF
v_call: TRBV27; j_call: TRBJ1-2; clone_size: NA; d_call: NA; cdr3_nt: TGTGCCAGCAGTTTGAACGGAATTAACTATGGCTACACCTTC; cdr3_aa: CASSLNGINYGYTF
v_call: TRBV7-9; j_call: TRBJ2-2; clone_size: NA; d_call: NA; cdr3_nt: TGTGCCAGCAGCTTAGGCTTCGCGAACACCGGGGAGCTGTTTTTT; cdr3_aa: CASSLGFANTGELFF
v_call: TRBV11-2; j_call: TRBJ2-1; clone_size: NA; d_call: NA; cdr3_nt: TGTGCCAGCAGCTTAGGCGGGGAATCCTACAATGAGCAGTTCTTC; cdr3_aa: CASSLGGESYNEQFF
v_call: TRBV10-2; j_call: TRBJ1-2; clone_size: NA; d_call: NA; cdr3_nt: TGCGCCAGCAGTGAGTCGCAGGAATTGCGTGGCTACACCTTC; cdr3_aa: CASSESQELRGYTF
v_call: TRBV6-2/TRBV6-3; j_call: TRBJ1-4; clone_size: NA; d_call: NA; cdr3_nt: TGTGCCAGCAGCACGGACCTACGAGCTAATGAAAAACTGTTTTTT; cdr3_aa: CASSTDLRANEKLFF
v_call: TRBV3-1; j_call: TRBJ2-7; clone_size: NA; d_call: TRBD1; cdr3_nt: TGTGCCAGCAGCCAAGGACAGGGGCTCTACGAGCAGTACTTC; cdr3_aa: CASSQGQGLYEQYF
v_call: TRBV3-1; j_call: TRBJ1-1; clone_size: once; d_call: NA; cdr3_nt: TGTGCCAGCAGCCAAGAGGGGACTGAAGCTTTCTTT; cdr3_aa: CASSQEGTEAFF
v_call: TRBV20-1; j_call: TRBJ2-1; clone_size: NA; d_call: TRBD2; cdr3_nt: TGCAGTGCCCCAGGACTAGCGGGAGGCTCCTCCTACAATGAGCAGTTCTTC; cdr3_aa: CSAPGLAGGSSYNEQFF
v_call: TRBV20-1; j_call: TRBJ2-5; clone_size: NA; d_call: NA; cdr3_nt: TGCAGTGCTAGAGGGTCCGACAGTCAAGAGACCCAGTACTTC; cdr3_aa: CSARGSDSQETQYF
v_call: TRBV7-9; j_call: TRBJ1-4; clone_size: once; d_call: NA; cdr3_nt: TGTGCCAGCAGCTTAGTGATCGGGGATGAAAAACTGTTTTTT; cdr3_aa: CASSLVIGDEKLFF
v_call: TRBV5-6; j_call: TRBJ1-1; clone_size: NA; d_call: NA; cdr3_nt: TGTGCCAGCAGCGCGACGACGGGGAACACTGAAGCTTTCTTT; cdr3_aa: CASSATTGNTEAFF
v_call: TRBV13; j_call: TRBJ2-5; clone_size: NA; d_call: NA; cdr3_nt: TGTGCCAGCAGCTTAACGACAGACCCGCAAGAGACCCAGTACTTC; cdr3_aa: CASSLTTDPQETQYF
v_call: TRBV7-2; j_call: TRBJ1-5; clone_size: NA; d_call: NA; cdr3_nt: TGTGCCAGCAGCGAACAGGGAGTTGATCAGCCCCAGCATTTT; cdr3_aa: CASSEQGVDQPQHF
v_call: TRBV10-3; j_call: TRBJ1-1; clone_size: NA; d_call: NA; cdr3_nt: TGTGCCATCAGTGAGTCGTCGGCGAACACTGAAGCTTTCTTT; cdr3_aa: CAISESSANTEAFF
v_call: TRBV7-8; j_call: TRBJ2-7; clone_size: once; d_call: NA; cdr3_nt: TGTGCCAGCAGTATTACCGGGACCTCCGAGCAGTACTTC; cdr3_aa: CASSITGTSEQYF
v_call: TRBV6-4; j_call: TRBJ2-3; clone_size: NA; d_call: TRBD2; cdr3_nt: TGTGCCAGCAGTGTTAGCGGGTTCACAGATACGCAGTATTTT; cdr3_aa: CASSVSGFTDTQYF
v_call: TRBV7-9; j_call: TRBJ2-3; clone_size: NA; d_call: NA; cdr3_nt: TGTGCCAGCAGCTCCCTTCTTAGCGGAGATACGCAGTATTTT; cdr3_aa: CASSSLLSGDTQYF
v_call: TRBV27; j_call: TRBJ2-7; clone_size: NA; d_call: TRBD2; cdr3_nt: TGTGCCAGCAGCCTCGGGGGGACGGTGGGATCCTACGAGCAGTACTTC; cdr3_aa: CASSLGGTVGSYEQYF
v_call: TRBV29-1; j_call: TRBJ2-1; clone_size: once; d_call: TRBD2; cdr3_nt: TGCAGCGTTGAAGGGCTAGCGGGTTCCTCCTACAATGAGCAGTTCTTC; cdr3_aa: CSVEGLAGSSYNEQFF
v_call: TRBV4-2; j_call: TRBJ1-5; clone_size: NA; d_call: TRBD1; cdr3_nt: TGTGCCAGCAGCCAAGCAACAACCGGGACAGGGAATCAGCCCCAGCATTTT; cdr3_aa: CASSQATTGTGNQPQHF
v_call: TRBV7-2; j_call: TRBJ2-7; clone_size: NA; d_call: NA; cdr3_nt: TGTGCCAGCATCCCCGAGGGGGGGGGCTCCGAGCAGTACTTC; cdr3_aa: CASIPEGGGSEQYF
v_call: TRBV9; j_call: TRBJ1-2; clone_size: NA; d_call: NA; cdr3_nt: TGTGCCAGCAGCGTAGAAGGGGGGAACTATGGCTACACCTTC; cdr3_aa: CASSVEGGNYGYTF
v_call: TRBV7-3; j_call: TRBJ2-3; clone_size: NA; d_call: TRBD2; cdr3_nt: TGTGCCAGCAGTCAGGGACTAGCGTGGCCAGATACGCAGTATTTT; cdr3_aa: CASSQGLAWPDTQYF
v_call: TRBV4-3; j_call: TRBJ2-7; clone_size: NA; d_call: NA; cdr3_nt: TGCGCCAGCAGCCAAGATTTCCGTCACGAAACCGCCTGCGAGCAGTACTTC; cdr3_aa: CASSQDFRHETACEQYF
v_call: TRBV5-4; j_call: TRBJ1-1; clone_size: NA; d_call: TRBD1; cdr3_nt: TGTGCCAGCTTCGACGGACAGGAGTCTGAAGCTTTCTTT; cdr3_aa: CASFDGQESEAFF
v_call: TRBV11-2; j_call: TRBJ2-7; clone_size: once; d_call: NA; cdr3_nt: TGTGCCAGCAGCTTATTCCAGGGTTTCTACGAGCAGTACTTC; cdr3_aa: CASSLFQGFYEQYF
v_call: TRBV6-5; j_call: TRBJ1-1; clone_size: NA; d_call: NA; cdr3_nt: TGTGCCAGCAGTTACTCGATAGGGGATCCGAGCGTGAACACTGAAGCTTTCTTT; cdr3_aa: CASSYSIGDPSVNTEAFF
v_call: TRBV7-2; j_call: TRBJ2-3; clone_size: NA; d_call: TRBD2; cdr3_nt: TGTGCCAGCAGCTTAGGACTAGCGGGGGATACGCAGTATTTT; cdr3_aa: CASSLGLAGDTQYF
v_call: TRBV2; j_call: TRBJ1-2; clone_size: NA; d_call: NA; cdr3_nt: TGTGCCAGCAGGGGGGATTCGAACAACTATGGCTACACCTTC; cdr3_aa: CASRGDSNNYGYTF
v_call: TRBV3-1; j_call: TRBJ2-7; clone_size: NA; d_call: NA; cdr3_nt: TGTGCCAGCAGCTTCGGGCCCCGGCGGACCTACGAGCAGTACTTC; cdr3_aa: CASSFGPRRTYEQYF
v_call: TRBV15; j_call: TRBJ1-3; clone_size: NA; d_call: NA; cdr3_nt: TGTGCCACCAGCACCAGAAGCTCTGGAAACACCATATATTTT; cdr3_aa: CATSTRSSGNTIYF
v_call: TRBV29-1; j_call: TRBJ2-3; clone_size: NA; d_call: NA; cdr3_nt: TGCAGCGCGCAGGGGCTCGCAGATACGCAGTATTTT; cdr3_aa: CSAQGLADTQYF
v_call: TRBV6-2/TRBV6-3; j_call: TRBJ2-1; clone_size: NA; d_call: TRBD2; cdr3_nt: TGTGCCAGCAGCCGCACCGGGACTAGCGGGAGGGCCTCCTACAATGAGCAGTTCTTC; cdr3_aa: CASSRTGTSGRASYNEQFF
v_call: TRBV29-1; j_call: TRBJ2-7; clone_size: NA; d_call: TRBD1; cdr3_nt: TGCAGCGTCACAGGGGACACGAACGAGCAGTACTTC; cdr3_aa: CSVTGDTNEQYF
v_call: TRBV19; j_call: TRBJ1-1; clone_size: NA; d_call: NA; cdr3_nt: TGTGCCAGTAAGGAGGGAATGAACACTGAAGCTTTCTTT; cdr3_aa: CASKEGMNTEAFF
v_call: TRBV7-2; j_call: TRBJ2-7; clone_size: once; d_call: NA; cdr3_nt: TGTGCCAGCAGCTTAGCAGAGAGTCCCTACTACGAGCAGTACTTC; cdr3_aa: CASSLAESPYYEQYF
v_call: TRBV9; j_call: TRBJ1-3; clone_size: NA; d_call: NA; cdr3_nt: TGTGCCAGCAGCTCAAACTCTGGAAACACCATATATTTT; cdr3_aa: CASSSNSGNTIYF
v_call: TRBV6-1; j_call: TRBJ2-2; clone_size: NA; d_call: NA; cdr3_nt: TGTGCCAGCAGTCTTGGGGTAGCGGCGAACACCGGGGAGCTGTTTTTT; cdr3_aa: CASSLGVAANTGELFF
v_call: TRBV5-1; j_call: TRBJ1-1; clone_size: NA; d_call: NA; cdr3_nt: TGCGCCAGCAGCTTGGAGGGGCCATCTATGAACACTGAAGCTTTCTTT; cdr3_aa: CASSLEGPSMNTEAFF
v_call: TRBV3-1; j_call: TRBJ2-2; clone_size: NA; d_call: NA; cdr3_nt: TGTGCCAGCAGCCCGCCATCGGAACCCAACACCGGGGAGCTGTTTTTT; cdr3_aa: CASSPPSEPNTGELFF
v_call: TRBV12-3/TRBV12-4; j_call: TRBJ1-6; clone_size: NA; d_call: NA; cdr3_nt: TGTGCCAGCAGTTTCGGAGGGGCCGGGTCACCCCTCCACTTT; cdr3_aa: CASSFGGAGSPLHF
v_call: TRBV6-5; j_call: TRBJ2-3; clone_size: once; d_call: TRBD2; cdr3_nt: TGTGCCAGCAGTTACCTGGCGGCTAGCGGGAAGACAGATACGCAGTATTTT; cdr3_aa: CASSYLAASGKTDTQYF
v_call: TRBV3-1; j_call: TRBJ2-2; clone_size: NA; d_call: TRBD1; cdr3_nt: TGTGCCAGCACCATTCGGGACAGCGCGAACACCGGGGAGCTGTTTTTT; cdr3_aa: CASTIRDSANTGELFF
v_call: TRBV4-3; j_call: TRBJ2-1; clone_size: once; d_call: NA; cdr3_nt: TGCGCCAGCAGCCAAGATAGACTTAACTCCTACAATGAGCAGTTCTTC; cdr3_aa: CASSQDRLNSYNEQFF
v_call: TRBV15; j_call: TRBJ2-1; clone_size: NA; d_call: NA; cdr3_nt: TGTGCCACCAGCAGAGATCTTTGGGGTGTTAATGAGCAGTTCTTC; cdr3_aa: CATSRDLWGVNEQFF
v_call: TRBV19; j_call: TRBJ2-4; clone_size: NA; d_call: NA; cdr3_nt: TGTGCCAGTAGTGAGCAGGGACTAGCCAAAAACATTCAGTACTTC; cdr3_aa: CASSEQGLAKNIQYF
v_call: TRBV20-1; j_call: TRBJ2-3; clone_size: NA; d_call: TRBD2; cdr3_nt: TGCAGTGCTAGAGCTGGGCTAGCGGGACGGGGGCCCACAGATACGCAGTATTTT; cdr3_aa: CSARAGLAGRGPTDTQYF
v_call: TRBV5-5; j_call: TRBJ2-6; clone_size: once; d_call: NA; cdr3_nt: TGTGCCAGCAGCTTGGATCAGGGCTCTGGGGCCAACGTCCTGACTTTC; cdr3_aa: CASSLDQGSGANVLTF
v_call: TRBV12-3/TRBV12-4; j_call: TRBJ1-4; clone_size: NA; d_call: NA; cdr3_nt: TGTGCCAGCAGAGTGTTCCGAGGCGCCCTTAATGAAAAACTGTTTTTT; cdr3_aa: CASRVFRGALNEKLFF